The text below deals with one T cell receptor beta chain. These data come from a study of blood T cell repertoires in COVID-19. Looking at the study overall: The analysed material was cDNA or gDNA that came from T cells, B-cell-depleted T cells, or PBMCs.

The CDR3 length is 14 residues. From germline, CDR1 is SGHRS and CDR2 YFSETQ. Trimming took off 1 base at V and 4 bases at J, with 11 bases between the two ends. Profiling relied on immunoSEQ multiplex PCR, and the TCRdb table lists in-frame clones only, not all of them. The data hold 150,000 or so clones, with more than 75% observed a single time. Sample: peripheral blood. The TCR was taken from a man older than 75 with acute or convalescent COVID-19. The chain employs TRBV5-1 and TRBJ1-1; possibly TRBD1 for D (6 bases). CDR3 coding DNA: TGCGCCAGCAGCTTGAGACAGGCAGCCACTGAAGCTTTCTTT. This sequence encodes CASSLRQAATEAFF.